Listed below are T cell receptor beta chains from one sample, sequenced in a study of STAT5B mutations in CD4+ large granular lymphocyte leukemia. Only in-frame clones appear in the TCRdb table, and some are missing; sequencing was by immunoSEQ multiplex PCR. The table includes more than 30,000 clones, approximately 91% detected once. Sequencing was carried out using CD4+ T cells from blood buffy coats. The receptor source for this set is a human donor in good health. CDR3s leave out the opening cysteine and the closing phenylalanine or tryptophan. Clone size appears in some rows only: once, few, many, or a class for an expanded clone.

>TRBV25-1|TRBJ2-5|-
ASSSRGGGAGGETQY
>TRBV27|TRBJ2-3|-
ASSSRQGDTQY
>TRBV4-1|TRBJ1-1|-
ASSQGEEAF
>TRBV5-1|TRBJ2-3|-
ASSLADSTDTQY
>TRBV7-8|TRBJ2-7|-
ASSLAGPPYEQY
>TRBV14|TRBJ1-1|-
AQPQCSEAF
>TRBV6-5|TRBJ1-1|-
ASSYTDGEAEAF
>TRBV7-3|TRBJ2-6|once
ASSLMGASGANVLT
>TRBV15|TRBJ2-2|-
ATSRAGGELF
>TRBV2|TRBJ2-7|-
ASIHEGPYEQY
>TRBV4-1|TRBJ1-2|-
ANSQGRDTNYGYT
>TRBV18|TRBJ2-1|-
ASSPGGQGKTYNEQF
>TRBV5-1|TRBJ2-7|-
ASSLGYQPTYEQY
>TRBV9|TRBJ2-2|-
ASSGGTHGELF
>TRBV6-5|TRBJ1-2|-
ASSSDGSQGAGYT
>TRBV10-3|TRBJ2-1|-
AIRDSEISYNEQF
>TRBV7-9|TRBJ1-4|-
ASQKTGLRLTNEKLF
>TRBV29-1|TRBJ2-7|-
SVGGQGEQY
>TRBV6-6|TRBJ1-2|-
ASSYGGGANYGYT
>TRBV5-1|TRBJ2-5|-
ASSFARGKPQETQY
>TRBV30|TRBJ1-4|-
AWRVGGSFEKLF
>TRBV2|TRBJ2-1|-
ASSPLGSYNEQF
>TRBV28|TRBJ1-2|-
ASEQGANYGYT
>TRBV4-2|TRBJ2-6|-
ASSQGWTGGHRTQSGANVLT
>TRBV5-1|TRBJ1-5|-
ASSLDSNNQPQH
>TRBV18|TRBJ1-2|few
ASSPPGTGSPYGYT
>TRBV19|TRBJ2-3|-
ASSITPGNTDTQY
>TRBV28|TRBJ2-1|-
ASSPPPLAQSYNEQF
>TRBV9|TRBJ1-1|-
ASSMQGDTEAF